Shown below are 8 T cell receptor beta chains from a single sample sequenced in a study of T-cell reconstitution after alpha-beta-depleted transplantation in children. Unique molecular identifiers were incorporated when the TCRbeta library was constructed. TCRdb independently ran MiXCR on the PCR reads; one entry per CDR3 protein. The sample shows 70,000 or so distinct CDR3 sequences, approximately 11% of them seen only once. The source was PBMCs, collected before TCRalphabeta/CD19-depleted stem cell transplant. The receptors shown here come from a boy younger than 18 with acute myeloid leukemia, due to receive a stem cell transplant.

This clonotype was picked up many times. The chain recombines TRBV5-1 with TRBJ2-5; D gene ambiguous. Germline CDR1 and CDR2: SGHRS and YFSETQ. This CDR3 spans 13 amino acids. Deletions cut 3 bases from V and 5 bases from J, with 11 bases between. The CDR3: CASSYDYSETQYF. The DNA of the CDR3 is TGCGCCAGCAGCTACGATTACTCGGAGACCCAGTACTTC.

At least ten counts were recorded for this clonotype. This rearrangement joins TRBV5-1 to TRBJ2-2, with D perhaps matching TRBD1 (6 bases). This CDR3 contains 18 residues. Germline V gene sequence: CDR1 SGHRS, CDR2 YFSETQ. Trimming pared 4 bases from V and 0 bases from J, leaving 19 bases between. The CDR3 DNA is TGCGCCAGCAGCGGAAGGGGTGTCGGGACACCGAACACCGGGGAGCTGTTTTTT. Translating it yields CASSGRGVGTPNTGELFF.

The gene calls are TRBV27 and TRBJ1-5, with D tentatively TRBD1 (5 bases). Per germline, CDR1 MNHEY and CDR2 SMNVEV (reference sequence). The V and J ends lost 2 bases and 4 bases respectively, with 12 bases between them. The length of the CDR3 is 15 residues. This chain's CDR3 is CASSLRSGTNQPQHF. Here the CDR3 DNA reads TGTGCCAGCAGTTTAAGGTCAGGGACTAATCAGCCCCAGCATTTT.

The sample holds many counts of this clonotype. CDR3 in DNA: TGTGCCACCAGCAGAGCAGGATCTAACACTGAAGCTTTCTTT. Amino acid sequence: CATSRAGSNTEAFF. The chain is built from TRBV15 and TRBJ1-1; D is undetermined. V shed 1 base and J shed 2 bases, with 8 bases lying between them. Germline V CDR1 and CDR2: LNHNV, YYDKDF (reference sequence). The length of the CDR3 is 14 residues.

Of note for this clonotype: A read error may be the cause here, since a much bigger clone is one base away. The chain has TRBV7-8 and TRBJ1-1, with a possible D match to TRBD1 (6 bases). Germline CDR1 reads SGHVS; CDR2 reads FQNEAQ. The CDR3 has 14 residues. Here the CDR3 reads CASSINQGGGEDFF. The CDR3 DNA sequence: TGTGCCAGCAGCATAAACCAAGGGGGGGGTGAAGATTTCTTT.

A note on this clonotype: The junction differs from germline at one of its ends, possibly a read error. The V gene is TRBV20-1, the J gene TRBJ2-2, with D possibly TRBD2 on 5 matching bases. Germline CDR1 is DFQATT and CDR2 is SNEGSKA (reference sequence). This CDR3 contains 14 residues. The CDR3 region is CSARRLGASGELSF. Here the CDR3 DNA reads TGCAGTGCTAGAAGGTTGGGAGCCTCCGGGGAGCTGTCTTTT.

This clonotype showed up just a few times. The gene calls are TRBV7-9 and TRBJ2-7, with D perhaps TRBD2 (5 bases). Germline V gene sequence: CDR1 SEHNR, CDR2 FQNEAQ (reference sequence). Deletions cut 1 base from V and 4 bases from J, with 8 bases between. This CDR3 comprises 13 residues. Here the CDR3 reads CASSLGSGYEQYF. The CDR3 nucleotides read TGTGCCAGCAGCTTAGGCTCGGGATACGAGCAGTACTTC. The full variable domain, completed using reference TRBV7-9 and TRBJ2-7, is DTGVSQNPRHKITKRGQNVTFRCDPISEHNRLYWYRQTLGQGPEFLTYFQNEAQLEKSRLLSDRFSAERPKGSFSTLEIQRTEQGDSAMYLCASSLGSGYEQYFGPGTRLTVT.

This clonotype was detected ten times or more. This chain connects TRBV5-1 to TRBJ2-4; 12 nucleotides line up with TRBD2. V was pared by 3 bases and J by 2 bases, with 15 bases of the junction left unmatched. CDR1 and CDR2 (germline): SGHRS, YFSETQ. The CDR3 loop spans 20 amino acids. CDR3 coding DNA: TGCGCCAGCAGCTCCGTTGTCCTAGCGGGAGGGCACAGGTCCAAAAACATTCAGTACTTC. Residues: CASSSVVLAGGHRSKNIQYF.